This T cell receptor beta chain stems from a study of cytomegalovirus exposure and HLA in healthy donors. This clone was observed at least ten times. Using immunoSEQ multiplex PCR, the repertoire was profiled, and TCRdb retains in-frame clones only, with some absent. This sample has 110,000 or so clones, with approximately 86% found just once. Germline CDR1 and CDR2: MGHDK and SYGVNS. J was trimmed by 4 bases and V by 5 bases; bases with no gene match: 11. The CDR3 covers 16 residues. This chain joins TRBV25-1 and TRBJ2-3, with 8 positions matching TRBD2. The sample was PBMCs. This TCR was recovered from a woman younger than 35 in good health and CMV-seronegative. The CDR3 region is CASSPGGGSKADTQYF. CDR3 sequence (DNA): TGTGCCAGCAGTCCCGGGGGGGGTTCTAAGGCAGATACGCAGTATTTT.